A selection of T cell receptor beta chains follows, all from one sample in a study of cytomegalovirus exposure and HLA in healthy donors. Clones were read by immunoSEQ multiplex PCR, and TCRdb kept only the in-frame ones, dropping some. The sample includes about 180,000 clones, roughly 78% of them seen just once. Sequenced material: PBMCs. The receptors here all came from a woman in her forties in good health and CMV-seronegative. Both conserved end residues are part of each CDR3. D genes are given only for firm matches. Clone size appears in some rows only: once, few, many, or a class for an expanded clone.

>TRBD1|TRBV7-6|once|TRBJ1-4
CASSPPGQREKLFF
TGTGCCAGCAGCCCTCCGGGACAGAGGGAAAAACTGTTTTTT
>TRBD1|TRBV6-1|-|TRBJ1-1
CASRDGTGGEAFF
TGTGCCAGCAGGGATGGGACAGGGGGCGAGGCTTTCTTT
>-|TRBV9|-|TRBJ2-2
CASSVGSSGNTGELFF
TGTGCCAGCAGCGTAGGCAGTAGCGGGAACACCGGGGAGCTGTTTTTT
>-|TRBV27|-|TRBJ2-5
CASSPTPTGLTQYF
TGTGCCAGCAGTCCTACTCCGACAGGATTGACCCAGTACTTC
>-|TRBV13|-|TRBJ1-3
CASGVGQGLDTIYF
TGTGCCAGCGGAGTAGGGCAGGGGCTGGACACCATATATTTT
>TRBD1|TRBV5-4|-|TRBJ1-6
CASTTGQGARADNSPLHF
TGTGCCAGCACCACCGGACAGGGGGCAAGAGCCGATAATTCACCCCTCCACTTT
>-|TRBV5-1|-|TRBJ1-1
CASSLAGVRNTEAFF
TGCGCCAGCAGCTTGGCCGGGGTAAGGAACACTGAAGCTTTCTTT
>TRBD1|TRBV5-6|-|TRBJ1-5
CASSRTGVPNQPQHF
TGTGCCAGCAGCAGGACAGGGGTGCCCAATCAGCCCCAGCATTTT
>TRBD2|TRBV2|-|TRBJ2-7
CASSGGLAGGPYEQYF
TGTGCCAGCAGCGGGGGACTAGCGGGAGGGCCGTACGAGCAGTACTTC
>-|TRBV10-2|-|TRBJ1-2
CASSVADNYGYTF
TGCGCCAGCAGTGTGGCAGATAACTATGGCTACACCTTC
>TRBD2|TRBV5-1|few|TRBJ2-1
CASSSAGGPSEQFF
TGCGCCAGCAGCTCGGCGGGGGGCCCAAGTGAGCAGTTCTTC
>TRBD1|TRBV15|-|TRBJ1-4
CATSRAGTGMEKLFF
TGTGCCACCAGCAGAGCCGGGACAGGGATGGAAAAACTGTTTTTT
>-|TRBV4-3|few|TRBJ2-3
CASRPHLQGFTDTQYF
TGCGCCAGCCGACCACACCTCCAGGGCTTCACAGATACGCAGTATTTT
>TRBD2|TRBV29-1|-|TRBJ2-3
CSVTTSGGQNTQYF
TGCAGCGTCACGACTAGCGGGGGGCAAAATACGCAGTATTTT
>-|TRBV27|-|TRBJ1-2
CASSLSSRGITYGYTF
TGTGCCAGCAGTTTATCGAGCAGGGGAATCACTTATGGCTACACCTTC
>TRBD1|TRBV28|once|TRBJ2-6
CASRRDRGRSGANVLTF
TGTGCCAGCAGGAGGGACAGGGGGCGTTCTGGGGCCAACGTCCTGACTTTC
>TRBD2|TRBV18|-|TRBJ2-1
CASSRAGGFYNEQFF
TGTGCCAGCTCACGAGCGGGAGGGTTCTACAATGAGCAGTTCTTC
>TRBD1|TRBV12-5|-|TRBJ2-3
CASGFPSRGTGGTDTQYF
TGTGCTAGTGGTTTTCCGTCCCGCGGGACAGGGGGAACAGATACGCAGTATTTT
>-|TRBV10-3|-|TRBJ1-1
CAISESRGDEAFF
TGTGCCATCAGTGAGTCGAGAGGCGATGAAGCTTTCTTT
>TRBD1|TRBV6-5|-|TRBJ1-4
CASRPGTDEKLFF
TGTGCCAGCAGACCTGGGACAGATGAAAAACTGTTTTTT
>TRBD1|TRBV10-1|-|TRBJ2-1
CASSFQQGPQFF
TGCGCCAGCAGTTTCCAACAGGGGCCGCAGTTCTTC
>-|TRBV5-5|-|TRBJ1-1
CASSLEAGLNTEAFF
TGTGCCAGCAGCTTGGAGGCAGGGCTAAACACTGAAGCTTTCTTT
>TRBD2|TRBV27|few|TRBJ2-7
CASSRREGTYEQYF
TGTGCCAGCAGTAGACGGGAGGGAACCTACGAGCAGTACTTC
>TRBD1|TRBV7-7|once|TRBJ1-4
CASSLGSGTGKEKLFF
TGTGCTAGCAGCTTAGGTTCGGGGACAGGGAAAGAAAAACTGTTTTTT
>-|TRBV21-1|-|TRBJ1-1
CASSIYRGRGTEAFF
TGTGCCAGCAGCATATACAGGGGGCGGGGGACTGAAGCTTTCTTT
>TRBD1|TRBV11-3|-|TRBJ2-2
CASSPDTGAGELFF
TGTGCCAGCAGCCCAGATACAGGGGCCGGGGAGCTGTTTTTT
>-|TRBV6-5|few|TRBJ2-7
CASSYSTRSYEQYF
TGTGCCAGCAGTTACTCAACACGTTCCTACGAGCAGTACTTC
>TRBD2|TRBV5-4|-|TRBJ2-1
CASRGREAYNEQFF
TGTGCCAGCAGGGGACGGGAGGCTTACAATGAGCAGTTCTTC
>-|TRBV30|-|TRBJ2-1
CAWGTGNTYNEQFF
TGTGCCTGGGGTACAGGGAACACCTACAATGAGCAGTTCTTC
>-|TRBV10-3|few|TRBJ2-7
CAISEGQNGYEQYF
TGTGCCATCAGTGAGGGACAGAACGGCTACGAGCAGTACTTC
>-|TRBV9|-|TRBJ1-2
CASSSGGAYGYTF
TGTGCCAGCAGCTCTGGGGGCGCCTATGGCTACACCTTC
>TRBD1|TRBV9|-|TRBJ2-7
CASSSQGAPYEQYF
TGTGCCAGCAGCTCCCAGGGGGCCCCCTACGAGCAGTACTTC
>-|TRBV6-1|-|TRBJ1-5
CASSDFGEGQPQHF
TGTGCCAGCAGCGACTTTGGGGAGGGACAGCCCCAGCATTTT
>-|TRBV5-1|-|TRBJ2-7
CASSLQESSYEQYF
TGCGCCAGCAGCTTACAGGAGAGCTCCTACGAGCAGTACTTC
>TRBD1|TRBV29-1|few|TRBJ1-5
CSVQQGWDQPQHF
TGCAGCGTTCAACAGGGGTGGGATCAGCCCCAGCATTTT
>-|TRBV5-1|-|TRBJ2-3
CASSPVTSLDTQYF
TGCGCCAGCAGTCCTGTGACTAGTTTGGATACGCAGTATTTT
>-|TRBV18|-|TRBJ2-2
CASSPAQGNTGELFF
TGTGCCAGCTCACCGGCACAGGGAAACACCGGGGAGCTGTTTTTT
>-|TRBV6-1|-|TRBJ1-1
CASRESGNTEAFF
TGTGCCAGCAGGGAATCAGGGAACACTGAAGCTTTCTTT
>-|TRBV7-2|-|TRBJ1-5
CASSPSSGQPQHF
TGTGCCAGCAGCCCGAGTAGTGGTCAGCCCCAGCATTTT
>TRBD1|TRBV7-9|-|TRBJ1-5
CASSPPGQGGNQPQHF
TGTGCCAGCAGCCCCCCGGGACAGGGTGGCAATCAGCCCCAGCATTTT
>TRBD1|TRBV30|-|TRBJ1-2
CAWSVLDRARYTF
TGTGCCTGGAGTGTTCTTGACAGGGCCCGCTACACCTTC
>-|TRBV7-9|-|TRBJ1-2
CASSFSGADGYTF
TGTGCCAGCAGCTTCTCAGGGGCCGATGGCTACACCTTC